Presented here are 29 T cell receptor beta chains from one specimen sequenced in a study of blood T cell repertoires in COVID-19. This table comes from immunoSEQ multiplex PCR, and its TCRdb copy is limited to in-frame clones, with some not included. The sample carries just over 150,000 clones, roughly 82% recorded once. Sequenced input: peripheral blood. These receptor sequences come from a woman in her 40s with COVID-19, enrolled during active disease.

The gene calls are TRBV2 and TRBJ1-5; 8 bases align to TRBD1. Germline lookup yields CDR1 SNHLY and CDR2 FYNNEI. With V trimmed by 7 bases and J by 4 bases, 3 bases remained unmatched. This CDR3 has 13 residues. The chain's CDR3 is CASNRDRNQPQHF. As DNA, the CDR3 is TGTGCCAGCAACCGGGACAGGAATCAGCCCCAGCATTTT.

This chain uses TRBV28 with TRBJ2-1, with D unclear. The V and J ends lost 4 bases and 10 bases respectively, with 11 bases between them. Germline CDR1 and CDR2: MDHEN and SYDVKM. This CDR3 spans 12 amino acids. CDR3 sequence (DNA): TGTGCCAGCAGTTCGATAGCAAAGGAGCAGTTCTTC. This sequence encodes CASSSIAKEQFF. Drawing the rest from reference TRBV28 and TRBJ2-1, the complete variable domain is DVKVTQSSRYLVKRTGEKVFLECVQDMDHENMFWYRQDPGLGLRLIYFSYDVKMKEKGDIPEGYSVSREKKERFSLILESASTNQTSMYLCASSSIAKEQFFGPGTRLTVL.

J is TRBJ2-3 and V is TRBV29-1, with 7 bases identical to TRBD2. CDR3 size: 14 residues. Trimming at V came to 4 bases and at J to 3 bases, leaving 7 bases not matched to a gene. The germline gives CDR1 SQVTM, CDR2 ANQGSEA. The CDR3 nucleotides read TGCAGCGTTGGGTGGCAGCGGGGAACAGATACGCAGTATTTT. Residues: CSVGWQRGTDTQYF.

The chain couples TRBV5-4 to TRBJ2-1; 9 bases are shared with TRBD1. The J segment lost 0 bases and the V segment lost 4 bases, leaving 2 bases of the junction unmatched. This CDR3 is 15 amino acids long. Germline V lookup: CDR1 SGHNT, CDR2 YYREEE (reference sequence). The CDR3 region is CASSGDRVSYNEQFF. The CDR3 DNA sequence: TGTGCCAGCAGCGGGGACAGGGTCTCCTACAATGAGCAGTTCTTC.

The chain joins TRBV11-2 to TRBJ2-5; TRBD1 matches at 9 bases. The V gene end was trimmed by 4 bases and the J gene end by 4 bases; junction bases not matched to a gene: 7. Germline V gives CDR1 SGHAT, CDR2 FQNNGV. The CDR3 extends over 15 amino acids. The CDR3 DNA follows: TGTGCCAGCAGCTCAGGACCGGGACAGGGAGAGACCCAGTACTTC. Protein: CASSSGPGQGETQYF.

The chain has TRBV7-9 and TRBJ2-1; 8 bases map to TRBD2. CDR1 is SEHNR, CDR2 FQNEAQ, per germline (reference sequence). This CDR3 region has 15 residues. V lost 5 bases to trimming and J lost 9 bases; unmatched junction nucleotides: 12. The CDR3 reads CASSLTGLVFGEQFF. The DNA of the CDR3 is TGTGCCAGCAGCCTAACGGGACTAGTTTTTGGTGAGCAGTTCTTC. Filled out from reference TRBV7-9 and TRBJ2-1, the complete variable domain reads DTGVSQNPRHKITKRGQNVTFRCDPISEHNRLYWYRQTLGQGPEFLTYFQNEAQLEKSRLLSDRFSAERPKGSFSTLEIQRTEQGDSAMYLCASSLTGLVFGEQFFGPGTRLTVL.

The chain has TRBV6-6 and TRBJ1-2; 8 bases map to TRBD1. The CDR3 spans 14 residues. Germline values: CDR1 MNHNY, CDR2 SVGAGI (reference sequence). The junction had 12 bases not matched to a gene; V was cut back by 8 bases and J by 7 bases. The CDR3 loop is CASLAGGAVSGYTF. The CDR3, as DNA: TGTGCCAGCTTAGCAGGGGGCGCGGTCTCTGGCTACACCTTC.

The chain employs TRBV2 and TRBJ1-4; weak D call: TRBD1 (5 bases). CDR1 is SNHLY and CDR2 is FYNNEI in the germline V gene. This CDR3 is built from 14 residues. V shed 6 bases and J shed 2 bases, with 10 bases lying between them. The CDR3 here is CASRRQQTNEKLFF. The CDR3 coding sequence is TGTGCCAGCAGGAGACAGCAGACTAATGAAAAACTGTTTTTT.

The rearrangement links TRBV28 to TRBJ1-1; D is ambiguous. CDR1 is MDHEN and CDR2 is SYDVKM in the germline V gene. The germline V and J ends were trimmed by 2 bases and 4 bases, with 14 bases remaining between them. This CDR3 spans 15 amino acids. Here the CDR3 reads CASSLGHGVSTEAFF. The CDR3 region has the DNA TGTGCCAGCAGTTTAGGCCACGGGGTCAGCACTGAAGCTTTCTTT.

The rearrangement joins TRBV7-6 to TRBJ2-5; D is unresolved. This CDR3 has 11 residues. The V gene's germline CDR1 is SGHVS and CDR2 FNYEAQ. With 3 bases removed from V and 7 bases from J, the gap between germline ends came to 6 bases. The CDR3 sequence is CASSLSGTQYF. In DNA form, the CDR3 reads TGTGCCAGCAGCTTGAGTGGGACCCAGTACTTC.

The chain uses TRBV7-9 and TRBJ2-7, with TRBD1 identical over 7 bases. Germline trimming cut 6 bases from V and 2 bases from J; bases unmatched to any gene: 7. The CDR3 totals 14 residues. The germline gives CDR1 SEHNR, CDR2 FQNEAQ (reference sequence). The CDR3 nucleotides are TGTGCCAGCAGGCCACAGGGGAACACCTACGAGCAGTACTTC. It codes for CASRPQGNTYEQYF.

The J gene is TRBJ1-4, the V gene TRBV5-4; TRBD1 might be the D (5 bases). V shed 1 base and J shed 5 bases, with 9 bases lying between them. The CDR3 loop spans 14 amino acids. Germline values: CDR1 SGHNT, CDR2 YYREEE (reference sequence). CDR3 sequence: CASSLWGRNEKLFF. In DNA form, the CDR3 reads TGTGCCAGCAGCTTGTGGGGGAGGAATGAAAAACTGTTTTTT.

The chain recombines TRBV27 with TRBJ2-7; TRBD2 aligns across 8 bases. V shed 7 bases, J shed 2 bases, and the junction held 4 bases outside the gene matches. Germline CDR1 is MNHEY and CDR2 is SMNVEV (reference sequence). There are 13 residues in the CDR3. The CDR3 loop reads CASTQGLAYEQYF. The CDR3 coding sequence is TGTGCCAGCACCCAGGGACTAGCCTACGAGCAGTACTTC.

The sample holds one count of this clone. The chain combines TRBV6-5 with TRBJ2-2; the D gene is possibly TRBD2 (5 bases). The CDR3 is 14 amino acids. Germline values: CDR1 MNHEY, CDR2 SVGAGI. V was pared by 7 bases and J by 5 bases, with 14 bases between. CDR3 amino acids: CASKNHRGTGELFF. The CDR3 bases are TGTGCCAGCAAGAACCATCGCGGGACCGGGGAGCTGTTTTTT.

V is TRBV7-9 and J is TRBJ2-7; D not resolved. Germline V gene lookup returns CDR1 SEHNR and CDR2 FQNEAQ (reference sequence). The length of the CDR3 is 13 residues. Trimming took off 4 bases at V and 2 bases at J, with 9 bases between the two ends. This CDR3 is CASSSDTTYEQYF. DNA of the CDR3: TGTGCCAGCAGCTCCGACACCACCTACGAGCAGTACTTC.

The V and J genes are TRBV12-3 or TRBV12-4 and TRBJ2-1; D is perhaps TRBD2 (6 bases). This CDR3 has 12 residues. V was cut by 5 bases and J by 9 bases, with 11 bases left in between. The CDR3: CASSLTRTEQFF. In DNA, the CDR3 is TGTGCCAGCAGTCTGACTAGAACTGAGCAGTTCTTC.

The CDR3 nucleotides are TGTGCCATCAGGGCAGGGGCTCGGGAGACCCAGTACTTC. Amino acid sequence: CAIRAGARETQYF. J is TRBJ2-5 and V is TRBV10-3; tentative D call: TRBD1 (6 bases). V was shortened by 6 bases and J by 5 bases, with 13 bases between the two germline ends. From germline, CDR1 is ENHRY and CDR2 SYGVKD. The CDR3 extends over 13 amino acids.

CDR3 sequence (DNA): TGTGCCAGCAGTTACCGCGGGGAGCTGTTTTTT. Amino acids: CASSYRGELFF. The chain uses TRBV6-5 and TRBJ2-2, with D unclear. The CDR3 contains 11 residues. Trimming cost V 2 bases and J 7 bases, with 2 bases left between them. Germline values: CDR1 MNHEY, CDR2 SVGAGI.

The chain combines TRBV30 with TRBJ1-5, with D possibly matching TRBD1 (5 bases). Trimming shortened V by 2 bases and J by 6 bases, and 11 bases separated the two germline ends. Germline CDR1 is GTSNPN and CDR2 is SVGIG (reference sequence). The CDR3 contains 13 residues. CDR3 amino acids: CAWSSQGSQPQHF. The DNA for the CDR3 is TGTGCCTGGAGTTCCCAGGGTTCTCAGCCCCAGCATTTT.

The chain has TRBV28 and TRBJ2-3, with 7 nucleotides matching TRBD2. V lost 6 bases to trimming and J lost 4 bases; unmatched junction nucleotides: 7. Germline CDR1 reads MDHEN; CDR2 reads SYDVKM. This CDR3 comprises 14 residues. The CDR3 is CASSPGRSADTQYF. The CDR3 coding sequence is TGTGCCAGCAGCCCCGGGAGGTCCGCAGATACGCAGTATTTT.

The chain links TRBV5-4 to TRBJ2-2; 7 positions match TRBD1. The CDR3 is 14 residues long. From germline, CDR1 is SGHNT and CDR2 YYREEE (reference sequence). The V segment lost 2 bases and the J segment 6 bases; nucleotides outside the gene matches: 4. CDR3 DNA sequence: TGTGCCAGCAGCTTTACAGGGGCCCCCGGGGAGCTGTTTTTT. It is translated as CASSFTGAPGELFF.

V usage is TRBV6-6 and J usage is TRBJ1-3; D is uncertain. V was cut by 7 bases and J by 0 bases, with 13 bases left in between. This CDR3 comprises 15 residues. Germline V gives CDR1 MNHNY, CDR2 SVGAGI (reference sequence). This CDR3 reads CASIYGGSSGNTIYF. CDR3 nucleotide sequence: TGTGCCAGCATCTACGGCGGGAGCTCTGGAAACACCATATATTTT.

V and J are TRBV7-9 and TRBJ1-2, with 7 bases fitting TRBD1. With 4 bases clipped from V and 1 base from J, the junction kept 9 bases outside the gene matches. Germline V gene data show CDR1 as SEHNR and CDR2 as FQNEAQ (reference sequence). The CDR3 runs 16 residues. The CDR3 is CASSSRTGDFNYGYTF. The CDR3 coding sequence is TGTGCCAGCAGCTCCCGGACAGGAGATTTTAACTATGGCTACACCTTC.

The chain joins TRBV7-9 to TRBJ1-3; no definite D call. The germline V and J ends were trimmed by 7 bases and 4 bases, with 8 bases remaining between them. The CDR3 contains 12 residues. Germline V gene lookup returns CDR1 SEHNR and CDR2 FQNEAQ (reference sequence). The CDR3 DNA sequence: TGTGCCAGCAACCAACAGGGAAACACCATATATTTT. Translation: CASNQQGNTIYF. Based on the CDR3 plus reference TRBV7-9 and TRBJ1-3, the full variable domain is DTGVSQNPRHKITKRGQNVTFRCDPISEHNRLYWYRQTLGQGPEFLTYFQNEAQLEKSRLLSDRFSAERPKGSFSTLEIQRTEQGDSAMYLCASNQQGNTIYFGEGSWLTVV.

This chain links TRBV27 with TRBJ1-2, with D hard to call. There are 13 residues in the CDR3. V lost 3 bases and J lost 2, with 7 bases in between. Germline V CDR1 and CDR2: MNHEY, SMNVEV (reference sequence). In nucleotides, the CDR3 is TGTGCCAGCAGTTTTTCCAGAAACTATGGCTACACCTTC. Translated: CASSFSRNYGYTF.

This chain uses TRBV10-1 with TRBJ2-7, with D perhaps matching TRBD1 (5 bases). The CDR3 length is 16 residues. V lost 0 bases and J lost 6, with 18 bases in between. The germline gives CDR1 WNHNN, CDR2 SYGVQD (reference sequence). The CDR3 loop is CASSESMGQGFSEQYF. CDR3 in DNA: TGCGCCAGCAGTGAGTCTATGGGGCAGGGTTTTAGCGAGCAGTACTTC.

The rearrangement links TRBV15 to TRBJ2-6; the D is unclear. CDR1 and CDR2 (germline): LNHNV, YYDKDF (reference sequence). The CDR3 loop spans 13 amino acids. Trimming took off 0 bases at V and 6 bases at J, with 3 bases between the two ends. CDR3: CATSRDLANVLTF. Here the CDR3 DNA reads TGTGCCACCAGCAGAGATCTGGCCAACGTCCTGACTTTC.

The V call is TRBV24-1, the J call TRBJ2-1; TRBD2 agrees at 13 bases. CDR1 is KGHDR and CDR2 is SFDVKD in the germline V gene. The CDR3 runs 18 residues. V dropped 3 bases and J dropped 5; count of bases not matched to a gene: 9. The CDR3 DNA follows: TGTGCCACCAGTGATATTCCGGGACTAGCGGGACCAAACAATGAGCAGTTCTTC. Translation: CATSDIPGLAGPNNEQFF.

This chain links TRBV6-5 with TRBJ1-2, with D perhaps matching TRBD1 (5 bases). Germline-derived CDR1 and CDR2 are MNHEY and SVGAGI. CDR3 length equals 14 residues. V lost 6 bases to trimming and J lost 3 bases, with 14 bases between them. CDR3 sequence reads: CASSRGGADYGYTF. The CDR3 nucleotides read TGTGCCAGCAGCCGCGGAGGGGCGGACTATGGCTACACCTTC.